Sequencing of this T cell receptor beta chain was carried out in a study of cytomegalovirus exposure and HLA in healthy donors. Deletions cut 7 bases from V and 7 bases from J, with 17 bases between. Germline values: CDR1 SNHLY, CDR2 FYNNEI. This CDR3 comprises 14 residues. PCR was performed using 60 Vbeta and 13 Jbeta primers. Measured with immunoSEQ multiplex PCR; TCRdb has only the in-frame clones, and not every one. The sample holds 130,000 or so clones, approximately 10% seen once. The chain couples TRBV2 to TRBJ1-5, with a tentative D call TRBD1 (6 bases). Sequenced: PBMCs. This receptor was taken from a middle-aged woman in good health and CMV-seropositive. CDR3: CASTLDRTYQPQHF. The CDR3 region has the DNA TGTGCCAGCACACTGGACAGAACTTACCAGCCCCAGCATTTT.